A selection of T cell receptor beta chains follows, all from one sample in a study of blood T cell repertoires in COVID-19. Libraries were prepared by immunoSEQ multiplex PCR; TCRdb keeps only in-frame clonotypes and omits some of them. The sample lists 100,000 to 150,000 clones; 86% were seen once. Sequenced input: peripheral blood. The receptors derive from a human donor in a cohort sampled during active COVID-19. CDR3s leave out the opening cysteine and the closing phenylalanine or tryptophan. The size of a clone is reported for some rows only, either as once, few or many, or as a class for expanded clones.

v_call clone_size cdr3_aa
TRBV19 - ASSTGTANSPLH
TRBV27 once ASRRTYTDTQY
TRBV6-2/TRBV6-3 - ASSNPGQGTDYGYT
TRBV27 - ASSTQRTPNTGELF
TRBV2 few ASTPGQGSYEQY
TRBV27 - ASSASETGFWNTEAF
TRBV7-9 - ASSLSGRAYEQF
TRBV2 few ASSAEAGDGNEQF
TRBV18 - ASSPGLSNNEQF
TRBV5-4 - ASSTREGSYNEQF
TRBV7-2 - ASSLGTGPKGEQY
TRBV7-2 - AISYTGVSTEAF
TRBV6-5 - ASSFQLVGETQY
TRBV3-1/TRBV3-2 once ASSQGGGGNQPQH
TRBV11-3 - ASSNHSGMYNEQF
TRBV27 - ASRQGGPSTDTQY
TRBV6-1 - ASSEWRQGGGWETQY
TRBV7-2 - ASSLEHRGLGYGYT
TRBV5-1 few ASSYGLRDREMGAF
TRBV7-9 - ASSLAHITNEQF
TRBV28 few ASAKGGRAATQY
TRBV4-1 - ASSQDFRNEQF
TRBV27 - ASRVGASGPYEQY
TRBV2 - ASSETGPLYGYT
TRBV9 - ASSVGTGSNQPQH
TRBV7-3 - ASSRQAGETQY
TRBV27 - ASSLRGQSTDTQY
TRBV29-1 - SVVGQIYEQY
TRBV4-1 - ASSQLGLAGVRSYEQY
TRBV5-6 - ASSLDSQGFRDEQF
TRBV10-3 - AISGRGSHEQY
TRBV27 once ASSSLGTGHTIMSPLH
TRBV24-1 - ATSDPRERTGELF
TRBV28 - ASSSWTPNEQF
TRBV5-4 - ASSTGLAGGPSEQY
TRBV6-1 - ASSEREFSNQPQH
TRBV5-5 - ASSWDRANNEQF
TRBV19 - ASGGQEEKLF
TRBV2 - ASSGDYTGELF
TRBV25-1 - ASRYGTGELF
TRBV5-4 - ASSLTGTGSYEQY